This TCR beta chain was observed in a study of blood T cell repertoires in COVID-19. Study details: The United States, Italy and Spain provided the acute and convalescent COVID-19 samples.

In the source study's methods: Amplification of reference gene primers was used by the study to estimate nucleated cell counts. Some clones are missing from TCRdb's copy, which holds only in-frame ones; the method was immunoSEQ multiplex PCR. V and J calls and clone size come straight from that table; D and trimming were deduced from the DNA. The sample includes 100,000 to 150,000 clones, roughly 85% seen only once; the top ten take under 7%. The sample comprised peripheral blood. The sequence was collected from a man of 80 years or more with active or convalescent COVID-19.

This chain's CDR3 is CATRSGGAGDTQYF. CDR3 DNA sequence: TGCGCCACCCGGAGCGGGGGGGCCGGAGATACGCAGTATTTT. J is TRBJ2-3 and V is TRBV5-1, with 10 nucleotides matching TRBD2. The germline V gene encodes CDR1 SGHRS and CDR2 YFSETQ. With 9 bases clipped from V and 5 bases from J, the junction kept 9 bases outside the gene matches. The CDR3 has 14 amino acids. Based on the CDR3 plus reference TRBV5-1 and TRBJ2-3, the full variable domain is KAGVTQTPRYLIKTRGQQVTLSCSPISGHRSVSWYQQTPGQGLQFLFEYFSETQRNKGNFPGRFSGRQFSNSRSEMNVSTLELGDSALYLCATRSGGAGDTQYFGPGTRLTVL.